Listed here are 28 T cell receptor beta chains from one sample, sequenced in a study of T cells in Graves' hyperthyroidism and ophthalmopathy. RNA transcripts provided the source from which TCR beta CDR3 regions were amplified. In the first-round RT-PCR of the TCR CDR3, the HTBI primer set was used. TCRdb used MiXCR to reprocess the multiplex PCR reads, holding one entry per CDR3 protein. Of 300,000 to 450,000 distinct CDR3 sequences listed, around 18% are singletons. The sample consisted of blood. The receptors shown here come from a man between 18 and 35 years old with Graves' ophthalmopathy.

This clonotype was seen more than once but under ten times. V is TRBV2 and J is TRBJ1-1; tentative D call: TRBD1 (5 bases). Between the trimmed V and J ends, which lost 5 bases and 0 bases, there was a span of 10 bases. There are 14 residues in the CDR3. Germline V gene lookup returns CDR1 SNHLY and CDR2 FYNNEI. DNA for the CDR3: TGTGCCAGCAGTTCCAGGGACCTGAACACTGAAGCTTTCTTT. This gives the protein CASSSRDLNTEAFF.

This clonotype was seen repeatedly, ten times or more. The chain carries TRBV4-1 and TRBJ1-1; no definite D call. The CDR3 runs 15 residues. V lost 1 base, J lost 3 bases, and 12 bases lay in between. CDR1 is MGHRA and CDR2 is YSYEKL in the germline V gene. This CDR3 reads CASSQGYLGDTEAFF. The CDR3 DNA sequence: TGCGCCAGCAGCCAAGGTTATCTAGGAGACACTGAAGCTTTCTTT.

Many counts were recorded for this clonotype. The CDR3 loop reads CASSGRGINYEQYF. The CDR3 region has the DNA TGTGCCAGCAGCGGCCGGGGGATAAACTACGAGCAGTACTTC. The chain links TRBV6-1 to TRBJ2-7; D perhaps matches TRBD2 (6 bases). CDR3 length equals 14 residues. Germline assignment: CDR1 MNHNS and CDR2 SASEGT. V was shortened by 6 bases and J by 3 bases, with 15 bases between the two germline ends.

This clonotype appeared a few times. The chain combines TRBV2 with TRBJ2-2, with D unclear. The V end was cut by 0 bases, the J end by 0 bases, with 11 bases between. CDR1 is SNHLY and CDR2 is FYNNEI in the germline V gene. The CDR3 contains 17 residues. CDR3 region: CASSEAGRTSNTGELFF. In DNA form, the CDR3 reads TGTGCCAGCAGTGAAGCAGGAAGAACCTCGAACACCGGGGAGCTGTTTTTT. Full variable domain (remainder filled in from reference TRBV2 and TRBJ2-2): EPEVTQTPSHQVTQMGQEVILRCVPISNHLYFYWYRQILGQKVEFLVSFYNNEISEKSEIFDDQFSVERPDGSNFTLKIRSTKLEDSAMYFCASSEAGRTSNTGELFFGEGSRLTVL.

The table lists this clonotype with many counts. J is TRBJ1-1 and V is TRBV5-1; D is uncertain. Trimming left V 7 bases short and J 2 bases short, with 15 bases between. Germline V CDR1 and CDR2: SGHRS, YFSETQ. This CDR3 has 14 amino acids. CDR3: CASSPFEVNTEAFF. In DNA, the CDR3 is TGCGCCAGCTCCCCCTTCGAGGTAAACACTGAAGCTTTCTTT.

This chain uses TRBV6-1 with TRBJ1-6, with D unresolved. The V gene lost 7 bases and the J gene lost 9 bases, with 16 bases spanning the gap. The V gene's germline CDR1 is MNHNS and CDR2 SASEGT. CDR3 length: 14 residues. Here the CDR3 reads CASTPQHGGSPLHF. Here the CDR3 DNA reads TGTGCCAGCACCCCCCAACACGGAGGTTCACCCCTCCACTTT.

CDR3 loop: CASRPRDRNPDTQYF. The DNA of the CDR3 is TGCGCCAGCAGACCTCGGGACAGGAACCCAGATACGCAGTATTTT. The genes are TRBV4-1 and TRBJ2-3, with 8 positions matching TRBD1. CDR3 size: 15 residues. V lost 6 bases to trimming and J lost 4 bases; unmatched junction nucleotides: 9. Germline-derived CDR1 and CDR2 are MGHRA and YSYEKL.

Only one count was recorded for this clonotype. The rearrangement links TRBV6-2 or TRBV6-3 to TRBJ2-2; 12 bases are a match to TRBD2. The germline V gene has CDR1 MNHEY and CDR2 SVGEGT. There are 19 residues in the CDR3. V was pared by 6 bases and J by 6 bases, with 17 bases of the junction left unmatched. The CDR3 DNA is TGTGCCAGCAGCCTCCTTTTAGGACTAGCGGGGCTACTTTCCGGGGAGCTGTTTTTT. It is translated as CASSLLLGLAGLLSGELFF.

This chain uses TRBV7-6 with TRBJ2-2; the D gene is possibly TRBD1 (6 bases). The CDR3 runs to 14 residues. Germline V gene lookup returns CDR1 SGHVS and CDR2 FNYEAQ. Trimming removed 3 bases from V and 3 bases from J, with 8 bases in between. In nucleotides, the CDR3 is TGTGCCAGCAGCTTCACAGGGCACACCGGGGAGCTGTTTTTT. It encodes CASSFTGHTGELFF.

Concerning this clonotype itself: A read error may explain this, as a much larger clone is one base away. The chain has TRBV6-1 and TRBJ2-4, with a weak D call TRBD1 (6 bases). This CDR3 has 15 residues. Germline-derived CDR1 and CDR2 are MNHNS and SASEGT. As DNA, the CDR3 is TGTGCCAGCAGTCCCCAGGGGATAGCCAAAAACGTTCAGTACTTC. Protein sequence: CASSPQGIAKNVQYF.

This clonotype occurred many times. The chain uses TRBV12-3 or TRBV12-4 and TRBJ2-7; TRBD1 matches at 7 bases. The CDR3 covers 12 residues. Trimming at V came to 6 bases and at J to 3 bases, leaving 2 bases not matched to a gene. CDR3 in amino acids: CASRGDSYEQYF. The CDR3, as DNA: TGTGCCAGCAGGGGGGACAGCTACGAGCAGTACTTC.

This clonotype was seen many times. This chain uses TRBV7-2 with TRBJ2-3; D is possibly TRBD1 (5 bases). CDR1 is SGHTA, CDR2 FQGNSA, per germline. The germline V and J ends were trimmed by 1 base and 7 bases, with 6 bases remaining between them. The CDR3 spans 12 residues. CDR3 bases: TGTGCCAGCAGCTTAGACAGGAATACGCAGTATTTT. Translation: CASSLDRNTQYF.

About this clonotype itself: This may be a read error: a much more frequent sequence differs by one nucleotide. V usage is TRBV5-1 and J usage is TRBJ2-3; TRBD2 might be the D (5 bases). Per germline, CDR1 SGHRS and CDR2 YFSETQ. The ends were cut back, 6 bases at V and 4 bases at J, with 15 bases in the middle. This CDR3 is 14 amino acids long. CDR3 in amino acids: CASNLGTSPDTQYF. For the CDR3, the DNA is TGCGCCAGCAACTTAGGAACTAGTCCAGATACGCAGTATTTT.

The J gene is TRBJ2-7, the V gene TRBV5-1; TRBD2 matches at 11 bases. V trimming: 1 base; J trimming: 4 bases; junction bases outside the gene matches: 7. The CDR3 spans 16 residues. Germline V gene sequence: CDR1 SGHRS, CDR2 YFSETQ. CDR3 sequence reads: CASSLPLAGELYEQYF. CDR3 coding DNA: TGCGCCAGCAGCTTGCCACTAGCGGGGGAGTTATACGAGCAGTACTTC.

The chain employs TRBV3-1 and TRBJ2-3; tentatively, D is TRBD2 (7 bases). Trimming took 0 bases from V and 3 from J, leaving 13 bases between them. CDR1 is LGHDT and CDR2 is YNNKEL in the germline V gene (reference sequence). The CDR3 sequence is 16 residues long. CDR3 amino acids: CASSQDSGGRTDTQYF. The DNA of the CDR3 is TGTGCCAGCAGCCAAGATTCGGGGGGCCGGACAGATACGCAGTATTTT.

This clonotype showed up many times. The V call is TRBV7-2, the J call TRBJ2-7; D is unresolved. The germline V and J ends were trimmed by 4 bases and 5 bases, with 12 bases remaining between them. The CDR3 spans 13 residues. Germline V gene data show CDR1 as SGHTA and CDR2 as FQGNSA. The CDR3, as DNA: TGTGCCAGCAGCTCATTGTGGGGAAACGAGCAGTACTTC. Protein: CASSSLWGNEQYF.

This clonotype occurred many times. The chain carries TRBV12-3 or TRBV12-4 and TRBJ2-3; D is perhaps TRBD1 (6 bases). Trimming left V 2 bases short and J 4 bases short, with 13 bases between. The CDR3 loop spans 15 amino acids. This CDR3 is CASSLFSGEADTQYF. The CDR3 nucleotides read TGTGCCAGCAGTTTATTTTCAGGGGAAGCAGATACGCAGTATTTT.

V and J are TRBV10-3 and TRBJ1-3; perhaps TRBD1 as D (5 bases). The CDR3 loop spans 14 amino acids. Germline CDR1 ENHRY, CDR2 SYGVKD. Trimming removed 6 bases at V and 0 bases at J, with 9 bases between. The CDR3 loop reads CAIRKDTSGNTIYF. CDR3 sequence (DNA): TGTGCCATCAGGAAGGACACCTCTGGAAACACCATATATTTT.

The chain employs TRBV5-4 and TRBJ1-3; TRBD1 might be the D (5 bases). Trimming left V 0 bases short and J 2 bases short, with 9 bases between. In germline, CDR1 is SGHNT, CDR2 YYREEE (reference sequence). The CDR3 runs to 15 residues. The chain's CDR3 is CASSLDLGAGNTIYF. The CDR3 coding sequence is TGTGCCAGCAGCTTGGATCTAGGGGCTGGAAACACCATATATTTT.

This clonotype was picked up a small number of times. The V call is TRBV19, the J call TRBJ2-3, with D possibly being TRBD2 (5 bases). V was pared by 3 bases and J by 5 bases, with 21 bases between. This CDR3 contains 17 residues. Germline V gene sequence: CDR1 LNHDA, CDR2 SQIVND (reference sequence). DNA of the CDR3: TGTGCCAGTAGTATTGGTTGGGGAGCGGCCTCAGAAGATACGCAGTATTTT. Translating gives CASSIGWGAASEDTQYF.

This clonotype showed up many times. This chain connects TRBV7-3 to TRBJ2-1, with 14 bases matching TRBD2. J lost 8 bases, V lost 4 bases, and 4 bases had no gene match. CDR1 is SGHTA, CDR2 FQGTGA, per germline. The CDR3 runs to 15 residues. DNA of the CDR3: TGTGCCAGCAGCTCGACTAGCGGGGGGGTCGATGAGCAGTTCTTC. The encoded protein is CASSSTSGGVDEQFF. Full variable domain (rest looked up from reference TRBV7-3 and TRBJ2-1): GAGVSQTPSNKVTEKGKYVELRCDPISGHTALYWYRQSLGQGPEFLIYFQGTGAADDSGLPNDRFFAVRPEGSVSTLKIQRTERGDSAVYLCASSSTSGGVDEQFFGPGTRLTVL.

This chain links TRBV12-3 or TRBV12-4 with TRBJ2-2; either TRBD1 or TRBD2 may supply D (5 bases each). Deletions cut 8 bases from V and 6 bases from J, with 19 bases between. The CDR3 runs 15 residues. CDR3 amino acids: CASAPGADIAGELFF. CDR3 bases: TGTGCCAGCGCACCCGGGGCGGATATCGCCGGGGAGCTGTTTTTT.

Regarding this clonotype: Possible read error: a much larger clone is one base away. The CDR3, as DNA: TGTGCCAACAGCGACCGCACAGATACGCAGTATTTT. It yields the protein CANSDRTDTQYF. V usage is TRBV7-3 and J usage is TRBJ2-3, with unresolved D. Germline V lookup: CDR1 SGHTA, CDR2 FQGTGA. The CDR3 is 12 amino acids.

This clonotype occurred many times. This chain joins TRBV12-3 or TRBV12-4 and TRBJ1-1; D is perhaps TRBD1 (6 bases). The CDR3 is 14 residues long. The V end lost 5 bases, the J end lost 5 bases, and 15 bases lay between the germline ends. DNA for the CDR3: TGTGCCAGCAGTCCCAGGGGAGGGGTGACTGAAGCTTTCTTT. Amino acids: CASSPRGGVTEAFF.

This chain joins TRBV4-1 and TRBJ2-7; D is perhaps TRBD1 (5 bases). Germline values: CDR1 MGHRA, CDR2 YSYEKL. This CDR3 spans 15 amino acids. V was cut by 4 bases and J by 2 bases, with 15 bases left in between. The CDR3 nucleotides read TGCGCCAGCAGCCCAATGCGGACATCCACCTACGAGCAGTACTTC. It translates to CASSPMRTSTYEQYF.

This clonotype was seen repeatedly, ten times or more. The gene calls are TRBV9 and TRBJ2-3; possibly TRBD2 for D (6 bases). CDR3 length: 16 amino acids. Trimming removed 0 bases from V and 4 bases from J, with 15 bases in between. Germline CDR1 is SGDLS and CDR2 is YYNGEE. The CDR3 DNA reads as TGTGCCAGCAGCGTAGAAGCAGGGTGGGAGGCAGATACGCAGTATTTT. Translated, it gives CASSVEAGWEADTQYF.

This clonotype has ten or more counts. V usage is TRBV7-8 and J usage is TRBJ1-5, with D perhaps matching TRBD1 (5 bases). The germline V and J ends were trimmed by 7 bases and 5 bases, with 12 bases remaining between them. In germline, CDR1 is SGHVS, CDR2 FQNEAQ. This CDR3 contains 13 residues. Here the CDR3 reads CASKLAGDQPQHF. CDR3 sequence (DNA): TGTGCCAGCAAGCTGGCGGGGGATCAGCCCCAGCATTTT.

The chain carries TRBV19 and TRBJ1-5; tentatively, D is TRBD1 (6 bases). V lost 3 bases, J lost 5 bases, and 11 bases lay in between. The germline CDR1 and CDR2 sequences are LNHDA and SQIVND (reference sequence). This CDR3 contains 14 residues. DNA for the CDR3: TGTGCCAGTAGTATCAGGGACACGGATCAGCCCCAGCATTTT. It yields the protein CASSIRDTDQPQHF.